Listed here are 9 T cell receptor beta chains from one sample, sequenced in a study of prognosis after radiotherapy for stage I lung cancer. Starting from genomic DNA, TCR beta CDR3 was amplified through two-round multiplex PCR. Each TRBV and TRBJ gene had its own primer in the first PCR round. From the multiplex PCR reads, TCRdb called clonotypes with MiXCR, one entry per CDR3 protein. The table records under 20,000 distinct CDR3 sequences, approximately 50% of them present only once. The material was PBMCs, obtained before or after stereotactic body radiation therapy (not recorded which). The receptors were gathered from a donor aged 50 or older with non-small cell lung cancer.

As to this clonotype: This is likely an artifact of a read error, given a far larger clone one base away. This chain uses TRBV6-4 with TRBJ1-3; TRBD1 aligns across 8 bases. Germline loops: CDR1 MRHNA, CDR2 SNTAGT. The CDR3 loop spans 16 amino acids. The CDR3 coding sequence is TGTACCAGCAGCCTCGGGACAGGCGGCTCTGGAAACACCATATATTTT. Protein: CTSSLGTGGSGNTIYF.

A word on this clonotype: This sequence may be a read error, since a much larger clone differs from it by one base. The V and J genes are TRBV6-5 and TRBJ2-7, with 7 bases identical to TRBD1. Trimming at V came to 2 bases and at J to 3 bases, leaving 13 bases not matched to a gene. This CDR3 has 17 residues. Germline-derived CDR1 and CDR2 are MNHEY and SVGAGI. This CDR3 reads CASSYGALGQTIYEQYF. CDR3 sequence (DNA): TGTGCCAGCAGTTACGGTGCCCTGGGACAGACCATCTACGAGCAGTACTTC.

This clonotype was detected ten times or more. V and J are TRBV19 and TRBJ1-4; tentative D call: TRBD1 (6 bases). The CDR3 covers 16 residues. The ends were cut back, 4 bases at V and 0 bases at J, with 12 bases in the middle. In germline, CDR1 is LNHDA, CDR2 SQIVND (reference sequence). The CDR3 is CASSTGQSPTNEKLFF. CDR3 in DNA: TGTGCCAGTAGTACCGGACAGAGTCCAACTAATGAAAAACTGTTTTTT.

In this sample, this clonotype turned up many times. The chain combines TRBV15 with TRBJ2-7, with 10 bases identical to TRBD2. Trimming removed 2 bases from V and 5 bases from J; junction bases left unmatched: 3. The CDR3 covers 14 residues. The germline gives CDR1 LNHNV, CDR2 YYDKDF (reference sequence). CDR3 sequence reads: CATSRLAGDHEQYF. The CDR3 bases are TGTGCCACCAGCAGACTAGCGGGAGACCACGAGCAGTACTTC.

This clonotype was seen repeatedly, ten times or more. The DNA of the CDR3 is TGTGCCAGCAGATCCTCAGGACAGGATTCCTACGAGCAGTACTTC. Residues: CASRSSGQDSYEQYF. This chain joins TRBV28 and TRBJ2-7; 7 positions match TRBD1. This CDR3 region has 15 residues. Germline V lookup: CDR1 MDHEN, CDR2 SYDVKM. J was trimmed by 1 base and V by 6 bases; bases with no gene match: 9.

The J gene is TRBJ1-3, the V gene TRBV7-8; D is possibly TRBD1 (5 bases). Germline V gene lookup returns CDR1 SGHVS and CDR2 FQNEAQ. CDR3 length equals 14 residues. V was trimmed by 7 bases and J by 8 bases, leaving 18 bases between them. The chain's CDR3 is CASTPGVSVDTIYF. The CDR3 nucleotides read TGTGCCAGCACTCCGGGGGTTTCTGTAGACACCATATATTTT.

This clonotype was detected ten times or more. This chain uses TRBV5-1 with TRBJ2-5; the match to TRBD2 covers 13 bases. V trimming: 4 bases; J trimming: 4 bases; junction bases outside the gene matches: 7. This CDR3 has 16 amino acids. CDR1 is SGHRS and CDR2 is YFSETQ in the germline V gene. The CDR3 DNA is TGCGCCAGCAGCCCGGTAGGACTAGCGGGAGTAGAGACCCAGTACTTC. Translated: CASSPVGLAGVETQYF.

This clonotype rates as medium-sized. The chain has TRBV5-1 and TRBJ1-3, with D unresolved. The CDR3 length is 14 residues. Germline V lookup: CDR1 SGHRS, CDR2 YFSETQ. The V end was cut by 0 bases, the J end by 4 bases, with 8 bases between. CDR3 region: CASSLGTMGNTIYF. The CDR3 bases are TGCGCCAGCAGCTTGGGGACGATGGGAAACACCATATATTTT.

Ten or more counts support this clonotype. The chain links TRBV7-6 to TRBJ2-1; maybe TRBD2 (5 bases). The germline V gene has CDR1 SGHVS and CDR2 FNYEAQ. This CDR3 has 12 residues. V lost 6 bases and J lost 8, with 11 bases in between. CDR3 DNA sequence: TGTGCCAGCAGAAGAGACGGGGATGAGCAGTTCTTC. The encoded protein is CASRRDGDEQFF.